The entry below gives a single T cell receptor beta chain sequence along with its context. Its antigen specificity is not known. Base-call qualities are not available, and no considerably larger clone is one nucleotide away. High-throughput TCR beta sequencing profiled peripheral blood CD8+ and CD4+ T cells from healthy donors, Susac syndrome patients and multiple sclerosis patients. Healthy donors were age- and sex-matched controls. CD8+ TEMRA cells were enriched by FACS, while bulk CD8+ and CD4+ T cells were purified by magnetic negative isolation. Blood was collected in EDTA tubes and processed within 24 hours, with PBMCs isolated through density gradient centrifugation. PBMCs intended for TCR sequencing were cryopreserved in liquid nitrogen and thawed later in a water bath at 37 degrees C. The sorted or isolated CD4+, CD8+ and CD8+ TEMRA cells had a purity of 90% or higher. These data come from a study of CD8 T cells in Susac syndrome (dated by TCRdb to about 2019). General notes on the study: Whether CD8+ T cell activation and differentiation in Susac syndrome was antigen driven was tested using repertoire sequencing.

RNA was extracted using the RNeasy kit, and about 0.5 to 1 ug of the RNA was reverse transcribed with random hexamers. The immunoSEQ multiplex PCR assay, covering 54 Vbeta and 13 Jbeta segments, was used to amplify TCR beta CDR3 regions. Bias from PCR amplification was corrected by using a synthetic template baseline for primer optimization and for computational correction. The authors processed their data as follows. Reads were annotated to V, D and J genes according to IMGT and were analyzed with immunoSEQ Analyzer, with only productive sequences retained. Clonality was calculated as one minus the Shannon entropy normalized by log2 of the number of productive unique sequences. For each patient and control, public and private clones were evaluated within the 100 most prevalent clones. A clone was defined as Susac-specific if it was absent from the healthy and MS cohorts, from more than 850 published viral clones and from other ImmuneACCESS disease sequences. The raw public data were reprocessed by TCRdb itself: fastp quality trimming at Q25, MiXCR clonotype calling, in-frame beta chains only. Identical CDR3 proteins give one entry, which carries the most common genes and DNA. TCRdb, rather than the study authors, made the V and J calls. This sample holds approximately 150,000 distinct CDR3 sequences; around 94% were observed only once. Of the sample, about 0.076% is held by the ten largest clones.

Broader findings and caveats from the paper: The TCR sequencing and HLA analysis was acknowledged to have included a relatively small number of individuals.

This receptor was identified in a human donor in good health. The sequenced sample was CD4+ T cells from PBMCs.

The CDR3 sequence is CASNKGGSYEQYF. The sequenced DNA: TGTGCCAGTAACAAGGGAGGGTCCTACGAGCAGTACTTC. The chain is assembled from TRBV19 and TRBJ2-7, and 7 junctional nucleotides match TRBD2. CDR1 and CDR2, looked up from the germline V gene (reference sequence), are LNHDA and SQIVND. Inclusive of the bounding cysteine and phenylalanine, the CDR3 is 13 residues long. The only DNA kept is the CDR3, 39 bases in frame from the first base. Compared with germline, V lacks 7 bases and J lacks 1 base; bases without a gene match: 4.